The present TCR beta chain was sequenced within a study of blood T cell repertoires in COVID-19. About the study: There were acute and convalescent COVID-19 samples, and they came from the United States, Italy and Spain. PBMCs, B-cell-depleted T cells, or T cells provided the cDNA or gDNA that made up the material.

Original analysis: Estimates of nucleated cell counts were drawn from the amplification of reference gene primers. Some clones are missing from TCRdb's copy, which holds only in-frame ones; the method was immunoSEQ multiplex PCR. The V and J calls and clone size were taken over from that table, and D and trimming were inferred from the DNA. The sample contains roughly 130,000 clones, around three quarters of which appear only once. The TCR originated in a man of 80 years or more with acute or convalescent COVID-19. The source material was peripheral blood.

This CDR3 is CASSDRGAETQYF. The CDR3 DNA reads as TGCGCCAGCAGCGACCGGGGGGCAGAGACCCAGTACTTC. The gene calls are TRBV4-3 and TRBJ2-5; D is possibly TRBD2 (7 bases). There are 13 residues in the CDR3. Trimming cost V 5 bases and J 4 bases, with 11 bases left between them. Looked up from germline, CDR1 is LGHNA and CDR2 is YSLEER.